This T cell receptor (beta chain) was identified during a study of CD8+ T cells in alopecia areata. Documented treatment: oral pan-JAK inhibitor, 5-10 mg twice daily. Extracted RNA was reverse transcribed, and the resulting cDNA served as sequencing template. The method was immunoSEQ multiplex PCR; TCRdb's version includes in-frame clones alone and lacks a portion of them. The table lists some 220,000 clones, approximately 57% of them singletons. CDR1 is GTSNPN, CDR2 SVGIG, per germline (reference sequence). This CDR3 is 13 amino acids long. V dropped 4 bases and J dropped 5 bases, with 12 bases sitting between them.

This specimen consisted of CD4+ T cells sorted from blood, obtained at week 4, from a patient treated with tofacitinib. The chain uses TRBV30 and TRBJ1-5; TRBD1 might be the D (6 bases). The source of this sequence is a human donor with alopecia areata. CDR3 bases: TGTGCCTGGACTAACAGGGCCGATCAGCCCCAGCATTTT. Translating gives CAWTNRADQPQHF.